A single sample gave rise to the 10 T cell receptor beta chains below, sequenced in a study of cytomegalovirus exposure and HLA in healthy donors. The PCR had 60 Vbeta and 13 Jbeta primers. Using immunoSEQ multiplex PCR, the repertoire was profiled, and TCRdb retains in-frame clones only, with some absent. Seen here are just under 250,000 clones, about 81% observed once, and the top ten hold around 5%. The sequenced material came from PBMCs. These receptors originate from a woman aged 40 to 50 in good health and CMV-seropositive.

The V call is TRBV9, the J call TRBJ1-6, with TRBD1 matching 7 bases. V shed 3 bases and J 3 bases; nucleotides not matched to a gene: 3. CDR1 is SGDLS and CDR2 is YYNGEE in the germline V gene. The CDR3 spans 15 residues. CDR3 loop: CASSGGQVYNSPLHF. The CDR3, as DNA: TGTGCCAGCAGCGGAGGACAGGTCTATAATTCACCCCTCCACTTT.

In regard to this clone: This is likely a read error, given that the CDR3 carries no conserved phenylalanine or tryptophan at its end. It is unclear where the CDR3 begins or ends on the DNA, so no DNA is shown, and the CDR3 is as TCRdb lists it. The chain carries TRBV10-1 and TRBJ1-3. 10 amino acids form the CDR3, both terminal residues included. CDR1 and CDR2 (germline): WNHNN, SYGVQD (reference sequence). Here the CDR3 reads CASSLDSSKG.

This clone appeared once. The rearrangement joins TRBV10-3 to TRBJ2-1; 11 nucleotides agree with TRBD2. With V trimmed by 6 bases and J by 9 bases, 1 base remained unmatched. CDR1 is ENHRY and CDR2 is SYGVKD in the germline V gene. This CDR3 region has 12 residues. CDR3 sequence reads: CAIRTSGIEQFF. The CDR3 region has the DNA TGTGCCATCAGGACTAGCGGGATTGAGCAGTTCTTC.

This sequence joins TRBV5-1 and TRBJ2-3; 10 bases align to TRBD2. The CDR3 totals 15 residues. The germline V gene has CDR1 SGHRS and CDR2 YFSETQ. V was pared by 3 bases and J by 4 bases, with 5 bases of the junction left unmatched. The CDR3 DNA is TGCGCCAGCAGCTCAAGCGGGGGGGCTCCAGATACGCAGTATTTT. As protein: CASSSSGGAPDTQYF. The full variable domain, completed using reference TRBV5-1 and TRBJ2-3, is KAGVTQTPRYLIKTRGQQVTLSCSPISGHRSVSWYQQTPGQGLQFLFEYFSETQRNKGNFPGRFSGRQFSNSRSEMNVSTLELGDSALYLCASSSSGGAPDTQYFGPGTRLTVL.

The sample holds a few counts of this clone. The chain carries TRBV10-1 and TRBJ2-5; TRBD2 aligns across 9 bases. J gave up 3 bases and V 0 bases, and 2 bases lay outside the gene matches. Germline values: CDR1 WNHNN, CDR2 SYGVQD (reference sequence). The CDR3 runs to 15 residues. CDR3 residues: CASSESSGREETQYF. In nucleotides, the CDR3 is TGCGCCAGCAGTGAGTCTAGCGGGAGAGAAGAGACCCAGTACTTC.

The table lists this clone with a few counts. The rearrangement uses TRBV13 and TRBJ2-3, with 8 bases lining up with TRBD1. The CDR3 totals 16 residues. Germline V gene sequence: CDR1 PRHDT, CDR2 FYEKMQ (reference sequence). Trimming cost V 3 bases and J 1 base; bases outside gene matches: 6. CDR3 coding DNA: TGTGCCAGCAGCTTGCCTGGGACAGGTGGCACAGATACGCAGTATTTT. Its protein is CASSLPGTGGTDTQYF.

V and J are TRBV2 and TRBJ2-7; 7 positions agree with TRBD1. Germline values: CDR1 SNHLY, CDR2 FYNNEI. J lost 5 bases, V lost 8 bases, and 12 bases had no gene match. This CDR3 comprises 14 residues. The CDR3 loop is CASFGQRGPNEQYF. For the CDR3, the DNA is TGTGCCAGCTTTGGCCAGAGGGGGCCCAACGAGCAGTACTTC.

The chain recombines TRBV6-5 with TRBJ2-7, with TRBD2 matching 8 bases. J lost 3 bases, V lost 2 bases, and 6 bases had no gene match. The CDR3 runs to 15 residues. The germline V gene encodes CDR1 MNHEY and CDR2 SVGAGI. DNA of the CDR3: TGTGCCAGCAGTTACGACACTAGCGGATTCTACGAGCAGTACTTC. Protein sequence: CASSYDTSGFYEQYF.

The V and J genes are TRBV7-2 and TRBJ2-5; 7 nucleotides align to TRBD1. Germline V lookup: CDR1 SGHTA, CDR2 FQGNSA. The CDR3 totals 15 residues. Trimming removed 5 bases from V and 1 base from J; junction bases left unmatched: 7. As DNA, the CDR3 is TGTGCCAGCAGCCCGTGGACAGGCCTCCAAGAGACCCAGTACTTC. Translated, it gives CASSPWTGLQETQYF.

This rearrangement joins TRBV15 to TRBJ1-5; TRBD1 is a possible D gene (6 bases). V lost 2 bases to trimming and J lost 5 bases, with 13 bases between them. The CDR3 is 15 residues long. The germline CDR1 and CDR2 sequences are LNHNV and YYDKDF (reference sequence). The CDR3 nucleotides read TGTGCCACCAGCAGACAGGGACACAACTATCAGCCCCAGCATTTT. It is translated as CATSRQGHNYQPQHF.